This T cell receptor beta chain stems from a study of spatial heterogeneity in lung cancer. Study in general: Sequence detection consistently recorded a greater number of beta-chain than alpha-chain sequences. Averaged across combinations, each unique TCR and UMI pairing appeared more than ten times in raw reads, which were uncorrected.

Concerning this clonotype: Its target is not known. The conserved final phenylalanine or tryptophan is absent from the CDR3, which likely points to a read error. The limits of the CDR3 on the DNA are not certain, so only TCRdb's listed CDR3 is given.

MiXCR was run by TCRdb on the 5' RACE reads, yielding one entry per CDR3 protein. The data contain a few thousand distinct CDR3 sequences, about 16% of them singletons. The CDR3 length is 18 residues, termini included. The V gene's germline CDR1 is DFQATT and CDR2 SNEGSKA (reference sequence). Noted time point: sample taken at primary tumor resection. Unsorted whole RNA of tumor, nontumor lung or frozen PBMC was sequenced. Broader study findings: Tumor mutation counts were tracked by expanded intratumoral alpha and beta TCR counts.

The genes are TRBV20-1 and TRBJ2-2; the D call TRBD2 from the table was never checked on the DNA. The TCR was taken from a male donor with early-stage non-small cell lung cancer. Sequencing used lung tumor tissue, obtained at surgery. The CDR3 spells CSARDGPGTRGTPGSCFS.